The 29 T cell receptor beta chains reported below all come from one sample, sequenced in a study of pediatric ulcerative colitis. One to two pinch biopsies were taken from the rectum during colonoscopy. The repertoire was sequenced with immunoSEQ multiplex PCR; TCRdb's copy has only in-frame clones and lacks some. The table records tens of thousands of clones, roughly 82% of them present only once. Sequenced: gut tissue. The source of these receptors is a boy aged 5-17 years with severe ulcerative colitis.

The chain is built from TRBV6-6 and TRBJ1-1, with D hard to call. The germline CDR1 and CDR2 sequences are MNHNY and SVGAGI (reference sequence). V lost 10 bases to trimming and J lost 4 bases, with 7 bases between them. The CDR3 loop spans 10 amino acids. The CDR3 loop is CATIGTEAFF. The CDR3 DNA sequence: TGTGCCACCATCGGCACTGAAGCTTTCTTT.

The chain links TRBV6-5 to TRBJ2-3, with a tentative D call TRBD2 (7 bases). V was trimmed by 7 bases and J by 5 bases, leaving 16 bases between them. The CDR3 contains 14 residues. Germline-derived CDR1 and CDR2 are MNHEY and SVGAGI. The CDR3 bases are TGTGCCAGCACAGTGGGGGGGCCCCAAGATACGCAGTATTTT. This gives the protein CASTVGGPQDTQYF.

V gene TRBV4-1 combines with J gene TRBJ2-1; 12 bases fit TRBD2. V lost 3 bases to trimming and J lost 0 bases; unmatched junction nucleotides: 12. Germline CDR1 MGHRA, CDR2 YSYEKL. CDR3 length equals 20 residues. CDR3 sequence: CASSHNPGLAGESSYNEQFF. The CDR3 DNA is TGCGCCAGCAGCCACAATCCGGGACTAGCGGGCGAAAGCTCCTACAATGAGCAGTTCTTC.

For the CDR3, the DNA is TGTGCCAGCAGTGATGGCGCGACACCCCTCCACTTT. Translated: CASSDGATPLHF. The V and J genes are TRBV2 and TRBJ1-6, with D hard to call. Trimming took 3 bases from V and 11 from J, leaving 8 bases between them. Germline CDR1 is SNHLY and CDR2 is FYNNEI. The CDR3 is 12 residues long. Using reference TRBV2 and TRBJ1-6 for the parts outside the CDR3, the full variable domain is EPEVTQTPSHQVTQMGQEVILRCVPISNHLYFYWYRQILGQKVEFLVSFYNNEISEKSEIFDDQFSVERPDGSNFTLKIRSTKLEDSAMYFCASSDGATPLHFGNGTRLTVT.

This chain connects TRBV2 to TRBJ1-2; perhaps TRBD1 as D (5 bases). V was cut by 7 bases and J by 5 bases, with 14 bases left in between. CDR3 length equals 13 residues. Germline assignment: CDR1 SNHLY and CDR2 FYNNEI. The CDR3 nucleotides are TGTGCCAGCAAGCCCGGTGACAGTTATGGCTACACCTTC. Its protein product is CASKPGDSYGYTF.

The chain's CDR3 is CASSLSGAGYGYTF. CDR3 DNA: TGTGCCAGCAGTTTATCAGGGGCGGGCTATGGCTACACCTTC. The chain combines TRBV28 with TRBJ1-2; D might be TRBD1 (6 bases). V was shortened by 1 base and J by 4 bases, with 10 bases between the two germline ends. The CDR3 spans 14 residues. Per germline, CDR1 MDHEN and CDR2 SYDVKM.

This clone was counted once. CDR3 bases: TGTGCCAGCAGCTTATTCCAGGGGGCAGACGAGCAGTACTTC. Amino acid sequence: CASSLFQGADEQYF. V usage is TRBV7-2 and J usage is TRBJ2-7, with TRBD1 identical over 8 bases. Germline trimming cut 2 bases from V and 5 bases from J; bases unmatched to any gene: 5. The CDR3 runs 14 residues. The germline gives CDR1 SGHTA, CDR2 FQGNSA.

V usage is TRBV28 and J usage is TRBJ2-5; D gene ambiguous. V dropped 7 bases and J dropped 4 bases, with 16 bases sitting between them. Germline V lookup: CDR1 MDHEN, CDR2 SYDVKM. The CDR3 loop spans 14 amino acids. The CDR3 region is CASTLSGTPETQYF. CDR3 sequence (DNA): TGTGCCAGCACCCTGTCGGGTACCCCAGAGACCCAGTACTTC. Full variable domain (outside the CDR3, taken from reference TRBV28 and TRBJ2-5): DVKVTQSSRYLVKRTGEKVFLECVQDMDHENMFWYRQDPGLGLRLIYFSYDVKMKEKGDIPEGYSVSREKKERFSLILESASTNQTSMYLCASTLSGTPETQYFGPGTRLLVL.

The CDR3 DNA reads TGTGCCAGCAGCTGGACAGGGGGCGACACGGACTATGGCTACACCTTC. The encoded protein is CASSWTGGDTDYGYTF. The chain couples TRBV5-6 to TRBJ1-2; 11 bases agree with TRBD1. The trim removed 3 bases at V and 3 bases at J, leaving 7 bases unmatched. The CDR3 runs 16 residues. The germline CDR1 and CDR2 sequences are SGHDT and YYEEEE.

This clone appeared once. The V gene is TRBV7-2, the J gene TRBJ2-7, with 9 positions matching TRBD2. This CDR3 comprises 16 residues. Germline values: CDR1 SGHTA, CDR2 FQGNSA. The trim removed 5 bases at V and 2 bases at J, leaving 10 bases unmatched. The CDR3 here is CASSARTSGLTYEQYF. The CDR3 bases are TGTGCCAGCAGCGCACGTACTAGCGGGCTGACCTACGAGCAGTACTTC.

The chain carries TRBV11-3 and TRBJ1-1; no firm D call. V gave up 0 bases and J gave up 1 base, with 6 bases separating them. This CDR3 has 14 amino acids. The germline CDR1 and CDR2 sequences are SGHNT and YENEEA. The CDR3 spells CASSLDSGNTEAFF. In DNA, the CDR3 is TGTGCCAGCAGCTTAGATTCCGGGAACACTGAAGCTTTCTTT. Variable domain in full (rest from reference TRBV11-3 and TRBJ1-1): EAGVVQSPRYKIIEKKQPVAFWCNPISGHNTLYWYLQNLGQGPELLIRYENEEAVDDSQLPKDRFSAERLKGVDSTLKIQPAELGDSAVYLCASSLDSGNTEAFFGQGTRLTVV.

The chain links TRBV4-1 to TRBJ1-6; a possible D gene is TRBD1 (6 bases). CDR1 is MGHRA and CDR2 is YSYEKL in the germline V gene. This CDR3 region has 19 residues. V lost 2 bases to trimming and J lost 9 bases, with 26 bases between them. This CDR3 is CASSQFSSVGGGWTSPLHF. In DNA, the CDR3 is TGCGCCAGCAGCCAATTCAGCTCGGTGGGAGGGGGGTGGACTTCACCCCTCCACTTT.

The V gene is TRBV10-3, the J gene TRBJ2-1; 9 nucleotides agree with TRBD1. The CDR3 is made up of 13 amino acids. Trimming at V came to 9 bases and at J to 8 bases, leaving 8 bases not matched to a gene. CDR1 is ENHRY, CDR2 SYGVKD, per germline. The CDR3 DNA reads TGTGCCATTCGACAGGGGGAAATCGATGAGCAGTTCTTC. Translating it yields CAIRQGEIDEQFF.

The chain uses TRBV7-5 and TRBJ2-3; TRBD1, the table's D call, lacks a check against the DNA. TRBV7-5 is deemed a pseudogene. This CDR3 has 16 residues. CDR3 region: CVRSPRTGVDVDTQYF. CDR3 sequence (DNA): TGTGTCAGAAGCCCGAGGACAGGGGTTGACGTAGATACGCAGTATTTT.

This clone was seen a single time. The chain uses TRBV5-1 and TRBJ2-1; possible D gene TRBD2, 6 bases. Germline CDR1 SGHRS, CDR2 YFSETQ. The CDR3 totals 15 residues. V dropped 4 bases and J dropped 2 bases, with 13 bases sitting between them. The CDR3 loop reads CASSQTRGTYNEQFF. For the CDR3, the DNA is TGCGCCAGCAGCCAAACACGCGGGACCTACAATGAGCAGTTCTTC.

V and J are TRBV7-9 and TRBJ1-2, with D possibly TRBD1 on 5 matching bases. With 4 bases removed from V and 4 bases from J, the gap between germline ends came to 16 bases. The CDR3 runs 15 residues. In germline, CDR1 is SEHNR, CDR2 FQNEAQ (reference sequence). The CDR3 DNA follows: TGTGCCAGCAGCTCGGAACGGGACGGGATCTATGGCTACACCTTC. Encoded protein: CASSSERDGIYGYTF.

This chain links TRBV6-5 with TRBJ1-5; 10 bases fit TRBD1. CDR3 length equals 13 residues. The V gene's germline CDR1 is MNHEY and CDR2 SVGAGI. With V trimmed by 7 bases and J by 6 bases, 3 bases remained unmatched. In nucleotides, the CDR3 is TGTGCCAGCACGGGACAGGGGTTTCAGCCCCAGCATTTT. It specifies CASTGQGFQPQHF.

V and J are TRBV7-6 and TRBJ1-2; tentatively, D is TRBD1 (6 bases). The CDR3 has 18 residues. Trimming left V 1 base short and J 5 bases short, with 23 bases between. Germline V gene sequence: CDR1 SGHVS, CDR2 FNYEAQ. The DNA for the CDR3 is TGTGCCAGCAGCTTAGAGGGAACCCGGGGAGGGGACAATTATGGCTACACCTTC. Translated, it gives CASSLEGTRGGDNYGYTF. The full variable domain, with the rest looked up from reference TRBV7-6 and TRBJ1-2, is GAGVSQSPRYKVTKRGQDVALRCDPISGHVSLYWYRQALGQGPEFLTYFNYEAQQDKSGLPNDRFSAERPEGSISTLTIQRTEQRDSAMYRCASSLEGTRGGDNYGYTFGSGTRLTVV.

The gene calls are TRBV6-5 and TRBJ2-3; tentative D call: TRBD2 (6 bases). Germline values: CDR1 MNHEY, CDR2 SVGAGI. There are 14 residues in the CDR3. With 1 base removed from V and 2 bases from J, the gap between germline ends came to 7 bases. The CDR3: CASSYWGVTDTQYF. CDR3 nucleotides: TGTGCCAGCAGTTACTGGGGGGTCACAGATACGCAGTATTTT.

This clone was recorded once. The rearrangement uses TRBV7-9 and TRBJ2-7; 9 positions agree with TRBD1. This CDR3 has 13 residues. Per the germline V gene, CDR1 is SEHNR and CDR2 is FQNEAQ (reference sequence). J gave up 7 bases and V 4 bases, and 5 bases lay outside the gene matches. The DNA of the CDR3 is TGTGCCAGCAGCTCGACAGGGGGATGGGAGCAGTACTTC. This translates into CASSSTGGWEQYF.

This clone appeared once. The rearrangement uses TRBV19 and TRBJ1-1, with 7 bases identical to TRBD1. The junction had 6 bases not matched to a gene; V was cut back by 9 bases and J by 2 bases. Looked up from germline, CDR1 is LNHDA and CDR2 is SQIVND (reference sequence). The CDR3 runs 13 residues. CDR3 sequence (DNA): TGTGCCAGCGGGGACAGAGATAACACTGAAGCTTTCTTT. Translated: CASGDRDNTEAFF.

The gene calls are TRBV9 and TRBJ1-1; a possible D gene is TRBD1 (6 bases). This CDR3 is 16 amino acids long. Germline V gene lookup returns CDR1 SGDLS and CDR2 YYNGEE. Trimming pared 0 bases from V and 4 bases from J, leaving 16 bases between. In DNA, the CDR3 is TGTGCCAGCAGCGTAGCCTCCGTGACAGGTCGCACTGAAGCTTTCTTT. Protein product: CASSVASVTGRTEAFF.

The chain combines TRBV28 with TRBJ1-1; TRBD1 matches 7 bases. Looked up from germline, CDR1 is MDHEN and CDR2 is SYDVKM. Trimming removed 7 bases from V and 0 bases from J; junction bases left unmatched: 8. This CDR3 is built from 15 residues. CDR3 in amino acids: CASTRRDSVNTEAFF. The CDR3 DNA reads TGTGCCAGCACCCGAAGGGACAGCGTGAACACTGAAGCTTTCTTT.

The chain combines TRBV5-1 with TRBJ1-4; the D is unclear. V was cut by 0 bases and J by 0 bases, with 9 bases left in between. Germline assignment: CDR1 SGHRS and CDR2 YFSETQ. This CDR3 comprises 16 residues. The CDR3 region has the DNA TGCGCCAGCAGCTTGGCCACAGATGCAACTAATGAAAAACTGTTTTTT. This translates into CASSLATDATNEKLFF.

This sequence joins TRBV2 and TRBJ1-3; no reliable D call. Trimming took off 7 bases at V and 2 bases at J, with 18 bases between the two ends. Germline CDR1 is SNHLY and CDR2 is FYNNEI. CDR3 length equals 16 residues. The CDR3 loop reads CASTQRAGVTGNTIYF. CDR3 sequence (DNA): TGTGCCAGCACCCAGCGAGCAGGTGTAACTGGAAACACCATATATTTT.

CDR3 region: CASKGPVNEQFF. Here the CDR3 DNA reads TGCGCCAGTAAGGGCCCAGTAAATGAGCAGTTCTTC. The rearrangement joins TRBV5-1 to TRBJ2-1; no clear D. The length of the CDR3 is 12 residues. V lost 8 bases to trimming and J lost 7 bases, with 13 bases between them. Germline V CDR1 and CDR2: SGHRS, YFSETQ.

V gene TRBV7-3 combines with J gene TRBJ1-3; no definite D call. CDR1 is SGHTA, CDR2 FQGTGA, per germline. Trimming stripped 7 bases from V and 0 bases from J, with 13 bases between. This CDR3 is 15 amino acids long. CDR3 region: CASNPGNRSGNTIYF. CDR3 bases: TGTGCCAGCAACCCCGGTAATCGCTCTGGAAACACCATATATTTT. The full variable domain, rest sourced from reference TRBV7-3 and TRBJ1-3, is GAGVSQTPSNKVTEKGKYVELRCDPISGHTALYWYRQSLGQGPEFLIYFQGTGAADDSGLPNDRFFAVRPEGSVSTLKIQRTERGDSAVYLCASNPGNRSGNTIYFGEGSWLTVV.

This clone was counted a few times. The rearrangement uses TRBV6-5 and TRBJ1-3, with D perhaps TRBD1 (5 bases). The CDR3 has 15 amino acids. V was cut by 6 bases and J by 0 bases, with 12 bases left in between. Germline V gene data show CDR1 as MNHEY and CDR2 as SVGAGI. CDR3 sequence reads: CASSPPGSSGNTIYF. In nucleotides, the CDR3 is TGTGCCAGCAGCCCCCCAGGGAGCTCTGGAAACACCATATATTTT.

The chain recombines TRBV6-1 with TRBJ1-2, with 7 bases identical to TRBD1. CDR1 and CDR2 (germline): MNHNS, SASEGT. The V segment lost 1 base and the J segment 7 bases; nucleotides outside the gene matches: 15. CDR3 length: 17 residues. CDR3 bases: TGTGCCAGCAGTGAAGAAAGTGACAGGGTTGCCCCCTTTGGCTACACCTTC. It is translated as CASSEESDRVAPFGYTF.